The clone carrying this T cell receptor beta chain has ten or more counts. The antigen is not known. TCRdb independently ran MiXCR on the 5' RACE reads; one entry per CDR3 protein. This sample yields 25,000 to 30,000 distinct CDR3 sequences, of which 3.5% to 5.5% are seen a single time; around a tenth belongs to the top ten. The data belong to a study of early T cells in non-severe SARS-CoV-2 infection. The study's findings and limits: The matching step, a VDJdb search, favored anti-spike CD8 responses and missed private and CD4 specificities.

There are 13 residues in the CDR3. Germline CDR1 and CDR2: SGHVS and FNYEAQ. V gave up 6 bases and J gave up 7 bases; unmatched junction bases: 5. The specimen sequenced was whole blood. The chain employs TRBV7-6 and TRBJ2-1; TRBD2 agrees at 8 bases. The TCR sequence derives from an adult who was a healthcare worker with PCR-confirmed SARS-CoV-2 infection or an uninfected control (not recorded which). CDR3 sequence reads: CASSLGLGNEQFF. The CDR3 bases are TGTGCCAGCAGTTTGGGACTAGGGAATGAGCAGTTCTTC.